This entry lists 31 T cell receptor beta chains sequenced from one sample in a study of cytomegalovirus exposure and HLA in healthy donors. Only in-frame clones appear in the TCRdb table, and some are missing; sequencing was by immunoSEQ multiplex PCR. The table shows fewer than 200,000 clones, with around 90% occurring only once. Sequenced sample: PBMCs. The source is a woman in her late teens or twenties in good health and CMV-seropositive.

This clone was counted once. The J gene is TRBJ2-1, the V gene TRBV19, with D uncertain. CDR1 and CDR2 from the germline V gene are LNHDA and SQIVND (reference sequence). The germline V and J ends were trimmed by 6 bases and 0 bases, with 12 bases remaining between them. The CDR3 is made up of 15 amino acids. CDR3 nucleotide sequence: TGTGCCAGTAGGGAGAACCTAATCTCCTACAATGAGCAGTTCTTC. It codes for CASRENLISYNEQFF.

The chain couples TRBV11-2 to TRBJ2-3; unclear D gene. This CDR3 is built from 15 residues. CDR1 SGHAT and CDR2 FQNNGV come from the germline V gene. Trimming shortened V by 0 bases and J by 0 bases, and 7 bases separated the two germline ends. CDR3 residues: CASSLDRVSTDTQYF. DNA for the CDR3: TGTGCCAGCAGCTTAGATCGGGTCAGCACAGATACGCAGTATTTT. The full variable domain, in which reference TRBV11-2 and TRBJ2-3 provide the parts outside the CDR3, is EAGVAQSPRYKIIEKRQSVAFWCNPISGHATLYWYQQILGQGPKLLIQFQNNGVVDDSQLPKDRFSAERLKGVDSTLKIQPAKLEDSAVYLCASSLDRVSTDTQYFGPGTRLTVL.

The chain combines TRBV19 with TRBJ1-2; D is perhaps TRBD1 (5 bases). The CDR3 is made up of 14 amino acids. Trimming removed 6 bases from V and 4 bases from J, with 15 bases in between. Germline lookup yields CDR1 LNHDA and CDR2 SQIVND (reference sequence). The DNA for the CDR3 is TGTGCCAGTAGCGTCGGCGGGGGGACCTATGGCTACACCTTC. Its translation is CASSVGGGTYGYTF.

The chain recombines TRBV11-2 with TRBJ2-2; perhaps TRBD2 as D (6 bases). V lost 2 bases to trimming and J lost 3 bases, with 19 bases between them. The CDR3 covers 18 residues. Germline CDR1 SGHAT, CDR2 FQNNGV. The CDR3 protein is CASSLMLGRRFYTGELFF. The CDR3 coding sequence is TGTGCCAGCAGCTTAATGCTCGGGAGACGATTTTACACCGGGGAGCTGTTTTTT.

The rearrangement links TRBV21-1 to TRBJ2-5; no check of the table's D call, TRBD2, against the DNA was made. TRBV21-1 is termed a pseudogene. CDR3 size: 15 residues. CDR3 sequence reads: CASSNVGVLQETQYF. The CDR3 region has the DNA TGTGCCAGCAGCAACGTTGGAGTCCTGCAAGAGACCCAGTACTTC.

The gene calls are TRBV15 and TRBJ2-1; tentatively, D is TRBD2 (5 bases). Trimming pared 1 base from V and 11 bases from J, leaving 12 bases between. The CDR3 totals 13 residues. The germline V gene encodes CDR1 LNHNV and CDR2 YYDKDF (reference sequence). CDR3 amino acids: CATSRGGGRKQFF. The CDR3 DNA reads as TGTGCCACCAGCAGAGGGGGTGGGAGAAAGCAGTTCTTC.

The chain has TRBV11-2 and TRBJ2-3, with 9 bases fitting TRBD2. CDR3 length: 15 residues. The V gene's germline CDR1 is SGHAT and CDR2 FQNNGV. V gave up 1 base and J gave up 4 bases; unmatched junction bases: 3. In DNA, the CDR3 is TGTGCCAGCAGCTTAGTAGCGGGAGCATCAGATACGCAGTATTTT. Translation: CASSLVAGASDTQYF.

V and J are TRBV5-4 and TRBJ2-3, with D possibly being TRBD1 (5 bases). Trimming shortened V by 0 bases and J by 2 bases, and 7 bases separated the two germline ends. The germline CDR1 and CDR2 sequences are SGHNT and YYREEE (reference sequence). The CDR3 has 14 residues. The CDR3 nucleotides read TGTGCCAGCAGCTTGGACAGGACCACAGATACGCAGTATTTT. Encoded protein: CASSLDRTTDTQYF.

Here the CDR3 reads CASSMNSFYGYTF. CDR3 DNA sequence: TGTGCCAGCTCAATGAACAGCTTCTATGGCTACACCTTC. V and J are TRBV18 and TRBJ1-2; unclear D gene. With 5 bases removed from V and 4 bases from J, the gap between germline ends came to 11 bases. The germline V gene encodes CDR1 KGHSH and CDR2 LQKENI. The CDR3 has 13 residues.

J is TRBJ2-7 and V is TRBV18, with 9 bases that match TRBD1. The V segment lost 3 bases and the J segment 5 bases; nucleotides outside the gene matches: 2. The CDR3 runs 13 residues. Germline V lookup: CDR1 KGHSH, CDR2 LQKENI. The CDR3 DNA sequence: TGTGCCAGCTCACCGGGGACAGGGCACGAGCAGTACTTC. This gives the protein CASSPGTGHEQYF.

In its sample, this clone was seen a few times. CDR3 in DNA: TGTGCCAGCAGCACCATCCGAGGAAATGGCTACACCTTC. As protein: CASSTIRGNGYTF. V and J are TRBV27 and TRBJ1-2; no clear D. The CDR3 consists of 13 residues. The ends were cut back, 6 bases at V and 6 bases at J, with 14 bases in the middle. Germline lookup yields CDR1 MNHEY and CDR2 SMNVEV (reference sequence).

This rearrangement joins TRBV6-5 to TRBJ1-2; the match to TRBD1 covers 10 bases. Germline trimming cut 7 bases from V and 5 bases from J; bases unmatched to any gene: 7. This CDR3 has 14 residues. Germline V gene sequence: CDR1 MNHEY, CDR2 SVGAGI. The DNA of the CDR3 is TGTGCCAGCAAGCCGACAGGGGGCGTATATGGCTACACCTTC. It yields the protein CASKPTGGVYGYTF.

The chain links TRBV18 to TRBJ1-1; D is undetermined. Germline V gene data show CDR1 as KGHSH and CDR2 as LQKENI. This CDR3 has 15 amino acids. Trimming cost V 3 bases and J 0 bases, with 11 bases left between them. CDR3 amino acids: CASSPLSIMNTEAFF. CDR3 in DNA: TGTGCCAGCTCACCCCTCAGTATCATGAACACTGAAGCTTTCTTT. Looking up the rest from reference TRBV18 and TRBJ1-1 gives the full variable domain: NAGVMQNPRHLVRRRGQEARLRCSPMKGHSHVYWYRQLPEEGLKFMVYLQKENIIDESGMPKERFSAEFPKEGPSILRIQQVVRGDSAAYFCASSPLSIMNTEAFFGQGTRLTVV.

The chain couples TRBV27 to TRBJ2-7; D might be TRBD2 (7 bases). The CDR3 is 15 residues long. The germline V gene encodes CDR1 MNHEY and CDR2 SMNVEV (reference sequence). The V end was cut by 3 bases, the J end by 6 bases, with 18 bases between. The CDR3 bases are TGTGCCAGCAGTTTTGGGGGGGGCAGCAAGGGCGAGCAGTACTTC. Translating gives CASSFGGGSKGEQYF.

The chain employs TRBV5-1 and TRBJ2-1; unclear D gene. Germline V gene data show CDR1 as SGHRS and CDR2 as YFSETQ. This CDR3 has 15 amino acids. V gave up 4 bases and J gave up 4 bases, with 15 bases separating them. The CDR3 sequence is CASSSLAEPYNEQFF. Written as DNA, the CDR3 is TGCGCCAGCAGCAGCCTGGCGGAGCCTTACAATGAGCAGTTCTTC.

On this clone itself: Other DNA sequences in this specimen translate into the identical CDR3. The chain has TRBV19 and TRBJ1-1; no clear D gene. The V end was cut by 1 base, the J end by 1 base, with 4 bases between. The CDR3 has 13 amino acids. The V gene's germline CDR1 is LNHDA and CDR2 SQIVND (reference sequence). The DNA of the CDR3 is TGTGCCAGTAGTATAGGTCAGAACACTGAAGCTTTCTTT. Translated: CASSIGQNTEAFF.

The chain recombines TRBV4-3 with TRBJ2-1, with 9 bases fitting TRBD1. This CDR3 comprises 16 residues. V lost 3 bases to trimming and J lost 7 bases; unmatched junction nucleotides: 10. The germline gives CDR1 LGHNA, CDR2 YSLEER. CDR3 sequence: CASSQTPGQGLNEQFF. The CDR3 coding sequence is TGCGCCAGCAGCCAGACTCCGGGACAGGGCTTAAATGAGCAGTTCTTC.

The chain couples TRBV11-2 to TRBJ2-5; TRBD2 matches 11 bases. The CDR3 has 18 residues. Germline V gene lookup returns CDR1 SGHAT and CDR2 FQNNGV. Trimming took 1 base from V and 1 from J; bases not matched to a gene: 8. In DNA, the CDR3 is TGTGCCAGCAGCTTAGTTCCCCGGACTAGCGGGCTCCAAGAGACCCAGTACTTC. Encoded protein: CASSLVPRTSGLQETQYF.

This clone was recorded only once. The CDR3 bases are TGTGCCAGCAGCTTATCCCGCGGTACCTACGAGCAGTACTTC. This translates into CASSLSRGTYEQYF. The chain couples TRBV11-1 to TRBJ2-7; no definite D call. The CDR3 totals 14 residues. Germline V lookup: CDR1 SGHAT, CDR2 FQDESV (reference sequence). Trimming shortened V by 2 bases and J by 2 bases, and 10 bases separated the two germline ends.

The V call is TRBV7-8, the J call TRBJ1-1; D not certain. V gave up 5 bases and J gave up 1 base, with 2 bases separating them. This CDR3 is built from 11 residues. Germline CDR1 reads SGHVS; CDR2 reads FQNEAQ. CDR3 protein: CASSRNTEAFF. In nucleotides, the CDR3 is TGTGCCAGCAGCCGGAACACTGAAGCTTTCTTT.

V gene TRBV7-2 combines with J gene TRBJ1-1; D is unresolved. Germline-derived CDR1 and CDR2 are SGHTA and FQGNSA. The CDR3 is 16 residues long. The V end lost 8 bases, the J end lost 0 bases, and 19 bases lay between the germline ends. This chain's CDR3 is CASDHGRKLMNTEAFF. DNA for the CDR3: TGTGCCAGCGACCATGGCCGTAAACTAATGAACACTGAAGCTTTCTTT.

This chain connects TRBV5-5 to TRBJ1-1; TRBD1 aligns across 7 bases. Germline V gene lookup returns CDR1 SGHKS and CDR2 YYEKEE (reference sequence). The V and J ends lost 0 bases and 0 bases, in that order; junction bases with no gene match: 5. The CDR3 has 16 residues. CDR3 DNA sequence: TGTGCCAGCAGCTTGGGAGAGGGGGCACTGAACACTGAAGCTTTCTTT. Residues: CASSLGEGALNTEAFF. Full variable domain (missing parts from reference TRBV5-5 and TRBJ1-1): DAGVTQSPTHLIKTRGQQVTLRCSPISGHKSVSWYQQVLGQGPQFIFQYYEKEERGRGNFPDRFSARQFPNYSSELNVNALLLGDSALYLCASSLGEGALNTEAFFGQGTRLTVV.

The chain uses TRBV27 and TRBJ1-1; TRBD1 aligns across 9 bases. V lost 3 bases to trimming and J lost 0 bases; unmatched junction nucleotides: 5. In germline, CDR1 is MNHEY, CDR2 SMNVEV (reference sequence). CDR3 length equals 16 residues. CDR3 residues: CASSFTGGPLNTEAFF. DNA of the CDR3: TGTGCCAGCAGTTTTACAGGGGGCCCCCTGAACACTGAAGCTTTCTTT.

V gene TRBV15 combines with J gene TRBJ1-2; TRBD1 agrees at 7 bases. Unmatched junction bases numbered 6, after V lost 3 bases and J lost 8 bases. Germline CDR1 is LNHNV and CDR2 is YYDKDF (reference sequence). The CDR3 runs to 13 residues. The CDR3 region is CATSSSDREGYTF. DNA of the CDR3: TGTGCCACCAGCAGTTCCGACAGGGAAGGCTACACCTTC. Using reference TRBV15 and TRBJ1-2 for the parts outside the CDR3, the full variable domain is DAMVIQNPRYQVTQFGKPVTLSCSQTLNHNVMYWYQQKSSQAPKLLFHYYDKDFNNEADTPDNFQSRRPNTSFCFLDIRSPGLGDTAMYLCATSSSDREGYTFGSGTRLTVV.

A few counts support this clone. The chain employs TRBV9 and TRBJ1-1; D uncertain. The CDR3 length is 12 residues. V lost 4 bases and J lost 8, with 12 bases in between. Germline CDR1 and CDR2: SGDLS and YYNGEE. As DNA, the CDR3 is TGTGCCAGCAGCCCGAGCGGGTGGGAAGCTTTCTTT. Translated: CASSPSGWEAFF.

The V and J genes are TRBV5-6 and TRBJ1-3; D gene uncertain. Germline values: CDR1 SGHDT, CDR2 YYEEEE. The CDR3 has 14 amino acids. V was trimmed by 0 bases and J by 8 bases, leaving 12 bases between them. The chain's CDR3 is CASSLALGTDTIYF. CDR3 nucleotide sequence: TGTGCCAGCAGCTTGGCCTTGGGCACGGACACCATATATTTT.

V is TRBV7-6 and J is TRBJ1-1; tentatively, D is TRBD1 (6 bases). Germline CDR1 is SGHVS and CDR2 is FNYEAQ. The CDR3 consists of 15 residues. V dropped 1 base and J dropped 1 base, with 10 bases sitting between them. CDR3 in amino acids: CASSLEGRGNTEAFF. The DNA for the CDR3 is TGTGCCAGCAGCTTAGAGGGCAGGGGGAACACTGAAGCTTTCTTT.

CDR3 protein: CASSSGTGGQPQHF. CDR3 in DNA: TGTGCCAGCAGTTCCGGGACAGGAGGGCAGCCCCAGCATTTT. The chain uses TRBV5-5 and TRBJ1-5; 8 bases line up with TRBD1. The germline CDR1 and CDR2 sequences are SGHKS and YYEKEE (reference sequence). The J segment lost 7 bases and the V segment lost 5 bases, leaving 8 bases of the junction unmatched. There are 14 residues in the CDR3.

The rearrangement joins TRBV6-5 to TRBJ1-2, with TRBD1 matching over 9 bases. The CDR3 runs 12 residues. V was pared by 6 bases and J by 7 bases, with 3 bases of the junction left unmatched. Germline V CDR1 and CDR2: MNHEY, SVGAGI. CDR3 loop: CASRQGAGGYTF. The CDR3 bases are TGTGCCAGCAGACAGGGGGCCGGTGGCTACACCTTC.

This clone has just one count. The V gene is TRBV10-2, the J gene TRBJ2-5; 9 bases align to TRBD2. Germline V gene data show CDR1 as WSHSY and CDR2 as SAAADI. Trimming took 0 bases from V and 5 from J; bases not matched to a gene: 4. This CDR3 contains 15 residues. The chain's CDR3 is CASSESGTSFETQYF. The CDR3 nucleotides read TGCGCCAGCAGTGAGTCCGGGACTAGCTTCGAGACCCAGTACTTC.

This clone came up once. V is TRBV7-2 and J is TRBJ1-1; D is unclear. Germline lookup yields CDR1 SGHTA and CDR2 FQGNSA. The V end was cut by 0 bases, the J end by 1 base, with 12 bases between. The CDR3 has 16 residues. This chain's CDR3 is CASSLARRDRNTEAFF. As DNA, the CDR3 is TGTGCCAGCAGCTTAGCGAGGAGGGATCGGAACACTGAAGCTTTCTTT.